The present T cell receptor (beta chain) was sequenced within a study of blood T cell repertoires in COVID-19. Study summary: T cells, B-cell-depleted T cells, or PBMCs provided the cDNA or gDNA that served as material.

This clone has a single count. In the source study's methods: From reference gene primer amplification, estimates of nucleated cell counts were derived. Produced via immunoSEQ multiplex PCR; TCRdb's table is partial and in-frame only. The DNA gave D and trimming, while V, J and clone size come from that table. The sample contains about 470,000 clones, 75% to 90% of which appear only once. Germline V gives CDR1 PRHDT, CDR2 FYEKMQ (reference sequence). After removal of 5 bases from V and 2 bases from J, the junction contained 7 bases not matched to a gene. This CDR3 contains 18 residues. Sequencing input: PBMCs or T cells enriched from blood (not recorded which). The receptor's source is a woman between 18 and 29 years old who had recovered from COVID-19. The chain carries TRBV13 and TRBJ2-3; TRBD2 agrees at 16 bases. CDR3 loop: CASSLGLAGGLNTDTQYF. The CDR3 nucleotides are TGTGCCAGCAGCCTGGGACTAGCGGGGGGGCTAAACACAGATACGCAGTATTTT.